This entry features one T cell receptor (beta chain) sequence. Its target antigen remains unknown. No quality values exist for individual bases; no much larger clone is one base distant. The library was generated by the immunoSEQ multiplex PCR assay. A mixture of 60 forward primers for TCR Vbeta segments and 13 reverse primers for TCR Jbeta segments was used in the multiplex PCR. Amplification of the CDR3 region of rearranged TCR beta genes was performed with a multiplex PCR assay on genomic DNA. The amplified TCR beta libraries were sequenced on the Illumina HiSeq System as 87-base-pair reads. The paper's data handling went like this. Across the 670 or so repertoires, a later analysis counted tens of millions of unique TCR beta chains, around 11 million of which were shared by at least two donors. Raw reads were error-corrected and collapsed into unique sequences with a nearest-neighbor algorithm that merged closely related sequences to remove PCR and sequencing errors. V, D and J gene segments were assigned by aligning CDR3 sequences to IMGT reference sequences. For a sequence to be retained, a match of at least six nucleotides was required to both a V gene segment and a J gene segment. Rearrangements were called productive when the CDR3 lacked stop codons and stayed in frame with V and J; all others were non-productive. CDR3 was defined according to IMGT convention as the region running from the second conserved V-encoded cysteine to the conserved J-encoded phenylalanine. In an earlier analysis of around 570 of the donors, sequences lacking an unambiguous match to a single V gene segment were excluded. In an earlier analysis of 587 of the donors, a V segment was called functional when productive rearrangements were above 56.7%, and segregating when the standard deviation between donors exceeded 5%. A statistical classification framework was developed to diagnose cytomegalovirus status using the catalog of TCR beta chain sequences. A later analysis assigned V and J genes by comparing TCR nucleotide sequences with IMGT/GENE-DB human TR gene sequences. The TCRdist pipeline was used in a later analysis to assign CDR3 sequences and most-parsimonious VDJ recombination scenarios. In a later analysis, each TCR beta chain was defined by its CDR3 amino acid sequence together with its V-gene family, and reads without a unique V-gene family were excluded. In a later analysis, approximately 590 highly shared, low-generation-probability nucleotide sequences were removed to address suspected cross-contamination and a sequencing artifact. A later analysis calculated a clonal expansion index for each public chain from normalized within-repertoire ranks of inferred template counts. Generation probabilities in a later analysis came from a VDJ recombination model fitted to out-of-frame rearrangements, and those results were checked against IGoR. In a later analysis, TCR-TCR, TCR-HLA and TCR-CMV co-occurrence was scored with hypergeometric tests, and a repertoire-size bias correction was applied to TCR pairs. To estimate false discovery rates, a later analysis permuted the HLA or CMV assignments 20 times. In a later analysis, co-occurring TCRs were grouped using DBSCAN, and TCRdist sequence similarity was added for clustering within HLA-allele-positive subsets. Repertoires with fewer than 30,000 or more than 120,000 public chains were left out of co-occurrence clustering, as were four to six repertoires with anomalous nucleotide sharing. Imported from immuneACCESS, the table was reduced by TCRdb to in-frame sequences with V and J called. These copies leave out some clones; in studies compared against another copy, an unresolved V gene accounts for under half, and the cause of the remainder is not known. That table furnishes V, J and clone size, whereas the DNA furnished D and trimming. This sample holds about 90,000 clones; about 87% were observed only once. Of the sample, approximately 2.3% is held by the ten largest clones.

The cohort was made up of 500 to 800 healthy bone marrow donors. All cohort members were sampled while nominally healthy, although unrecorded immune exposures were likely present. The donor was CMV seronegative and was included in the group of a few hundred seronegative cohort members. Each donor provided a peripheral blood sample, and peripheral blood mononuclear cells were used for TCR beta sequencing. Genomic DNA extraction from the blood cell samples was performed with the Qiagen DNeasy Blood Extraction Kit. This specimen belongs to a study of cytomegalovirus exposure and HLA in healthy donors (dated by TCRdb to about 2017). Regarding the study in general: According to an earlier analysis of 587 of the donors, roughly 180 million T cells yielded approximately 120 million unique TCR beta sequences and 276 Gb of sequence data. An early release covering over 500 HLA-typed donors comprised roughly 300 gigabases of sequencing data and approximately 85 million unique TCR sequences. Among the roughly 400 genotyped donors, more than 70% belonged to the genetic ancestry cluster associated with self-reported Caucasian donors. The aim of the study was to test whether cataloging public T cell receptors could identify signatures of past pathogen exposure. The study used immunosequencing to profile the T cell repertoires of 600 to 850 subjects and linked those repertoires to cytomegalovirus serostatus. A separate validation cohort of roughly 110 different subjects was used in addition to the roughly 640-subject first cohort. The study combined high-throughput TCR immunosequencing, statistical association of individual TCRs with disease status, and machine learning to predict cytomegalovirus infection status. A later analysis re-examined previously published TCR beta repertoires from over 500 donors and added high-resolution HLA genotyping to investigate patterns of TCR occurrence. In the later analysis, no new phenotypic data were used to find candidate immune exposures; instead, reliance was placed on TCR beta sequences and their occurrence across donors. To decide whether each TCR beta V gene segment behaved as functional or pseudogenic, an earlier analysis of 587 of the donors relied on high-throughput TCR beta sequencing. Donor age, sex, ethnicity and CMV serostatus were compiled alongside the repertoire data. Genome-wide SNP genotypes for about three fifths of the roughly 670 donors were used in a later genetic analysis, which treated that subset as a discovery cohort. Every discovery cohort repertoire had been produced on one sequencing platform. Class I and class II HLA loci were covered by the typing at four-digit resolution. Typing coverage varied by locus: roughly 620-630 donors for A, B, C, DRB1 and DQB1; roughly 520 for DQA1; 600 to 610 for DPA1; roughly 450 for DPB1. About five DR-DQ haplotypes were handled as single units for association and clustering, since linkage in the cohort was strong. Across around 400 genotyped donors of the cohort, an average of approximately 200,000 unique TCR beta nucleotide sequences per donor were sequenced, and roughly a sixth of those sequences were non-productive. Study-wide findings and limitations: A further reported finding was that TCR beta sequences accurately predicted the HLA-A and HLA-B alleles for most subjects in the first cohort. The study listed 150 to 200 TCR beta chains as associated with cytomegalovirus. In a later analysis, the rate of TCR association differed among HLA loci, with DRB1 alleles having the most associated TCRs and HLA-C alleles having the fewest. In vitro tests confirmed that a few of the cytomegalovirus-associated TCR beta chains recognize cytomegalovirus antigens. According to a later analysis, most CMV-associated TCR beta chains appeared to be HLA-restricted, and the HLA associations seemed to be driven largely by CMV exposure. Because counts were too low, about 18 rarely observed V segments, including chromosome 9 orphons, were excluded from the earlier analysis of fewer than 650 of the donors. Cytomegalovirus status was reported to be diagnosed by the classifier with high specificity and sensitivity in both the original and validation cohorts. A later analysis found that HLA-associated TCR beta chains were more clonally expanded and had lower generation probabilities than equally common non-associated chains. When HLA alleles, especially DR and DQ, strongly co-occurred, TCR associations were difficult to assign to individual alleles. Linkage disequilibrium might explain the correlated functional status among segregating V segments, but an unknown experimental factor could not be excluded. Because HLA typing was unavailable for some donors at each locus, only the typed subset was used in association tests. A later genetic analysis associated a missense DCLRE1C variant with V-gene and J-gene trimming of TCR beta chains, and an independent cohort replicated the association. Sequencing depth was assumed to be roughly uniform across donors in the presence/absence analyses, though that assumption may not hold. The authors suggested that the approach could potentially be extended to other disease states and immunological phenotypes. Several of the top co-occurrence clusters appeared to be linked to parvovirus B19, influenza, CMV and Epstein-Barr virus, according to a later analysis. Only TCR beta chains were sequenced in this cohort, and the absence of alpha or paired-chain data limited detectable features. The only immune exposure information available for the cohort was CMV serostatus. A cluster of highly shared sequence variants was judged likely to represent a technical artifact of the sequencing pipeline. A later genetic analysis reported fewer N-insertions in productive TCRs among donors in an Asian-associated ancestry cluster than the roughly 720-donor mean. Specific HLA alleles were associated with 15,000 to 20,000 TCR beta sequences at a false discovery rate of 0.05 in a later analysis. An earlier analysis of 450 to 750 of the donors showed that most TCR beta V segments appeared in productive rearrangements either about 87% or about 30% of the time, which broadly matched IMGT annotations. Most TCR sequences were seen in very few donors, while some public TCRs were found in many individuals.

The sequenced material came from PBMCs. The clonotype comes from a man between 18 and 35 years old in good health and CMV-seronegative.

The CDR3 sequence is CASSLRTNNFYEQYF. The DNA reads TGCGCCAGCAGCTTAAGGACTAACAACTTCTACGAGCAGTACTTC. The rearranged segments are TRBV5-1 and TRBJ2-7, with TRBD2 tentatively as D gene (6 bases match). Reading from cysteine to phenylalanine, the CDR3 counts 15 amino acids. The read is trimmed to its CDR3 DNA, 45 bases read in frame from base 1. V gives up 2 bases and J gives up 3 bases, and the segment between their germline ends measures 15 bases. Looking up the germline V gene yields CDR1 SGHRS and CDR2 YFSETQ.